These T cell receptor beta chains were read from a single sample in a study of response to subunit inactivated influenza vaccine. One entry per CDR3 protein results from TCRdb running MiXCR on the RT-PCR reads. The sample yields just under 550,000 distinct CDR3 sequences, approximately 20% seen once. A further study also used this sample, focusing on T cells expressing NK-cell markers.

Sequenced here: CD4+ T cells sorted from PBMCs, sampled about 11 days after vaccination. Receptors originate from a man aged 50 or older who received an inactivated influenza vaccine. Both conserved end residues are part of each CDR3. D genes are given only for firm matches. Only part of the rows carry a size: once, few, many, or a class if the clone is expanded.

D gene	clone size	V gene	J gene	CDR3 protein	CDR3 DNA
NA	few	TRBV4-2	TRBJ2-3	CASSQDLRGADTQYF	TGTGCCAGCAGCCAAGATTTAAGGGGGGCAGATACGCAGTATTTT
NA	few	TRBV6-1	TRBJ2-7	CASSMTSTPSYEQYF	TGTGCCAGCAGTATGACTAGTACACCTTCCTACGAGCAGTACTTC
NA	once	TRBV12-3/TRBV12-4	TRBJ2-5	CTSSLRAGQQETQYF	TGTACCAGCAGTTTAAGAGCAGGACAGCAAGAGACCCAGTACTTC
TRBD2	NA	TRBV7-2	TRBJ2-2	CASSWTSGPTGELFF	TGTGCCAGCAGCTGGACTAGCGGACCCACCGGGGAGCTGTTTTTT
TRBD2	many	TRBV5-8	TRBJ2-6	CASSLAVAGGPGANVLTF	TGTGCCAGCAGCTTGGCGGTAGCGGGAGGGCCCGGGGCCAACGTCCTGACTTTC
NA	NA	TRBV12-3/TRBV12-4	TRBJ1-6	CASSFVAGGSPLHF	TGTGCCAGCAGTTTTGTTGCTGGGGGTTCACCCCTCCACTTT
TRBD1	NA	TRBV6-2/TRBV6-3	TRBJ2-2	CASSKQTGVVTGELFF	TGTGCCAGCAGTAAGCAAACAGGGGTTGTCACCGGGGAGCTGTTTTTT
TRBD2	NA	TRBV7-6	TRBJ2-1	CASSLDGTSGRKGDNEQFF	TGTGCCAGCAGCTTAGATGGGACTAGCGGGAGAAAGGGAGACAATGAGCAGTTCTTC
TRBD1	NA	TRBV9	TRBJ2-7	CASSARQGSHSEQYF	TGTGCCAGCAGCGCAAGACAGGGAAGCCACTCCGAGCAGTACTTC
NA	few	TRBV11-2	TRBJ2-5	CASSLGPMGETQYF	TGTGCCAGCAGCTTAGGACCCATGGGGGAGACCCAGTACTTC
TRBD1	few	TRBV2	TRBJ2-3	CASSRGQQGTDTQYF	TGTGCCAGCAGTCGGGGACAGCAAGGCACAGATACGCAGTATTTT
NA	NA	TRBV10-3	TRBJ2-2	CAISRQGPTGELFF	TGTGCCATCAGTAGGCAGGGGCCCACCGGGGAGCTGTTTTTT
TRBD1	NA	TRBV7-2	TRBJ2-7	CASSLGRQGFVYEQYF	TGTGCCAGCAGCTTAGGAAGACAGGGTTTCGTCTACGAGCAGTACTTC
TRBD2	NA	TRBV7-2	TRBJ2-7	CASSITSGRTYEQYF	TGTGCCAGCAGCATTACTAGCGGGAGAACCTACGAGCAGTACTTC
TRBD1	few	TRBV7-2	TRBJ1-2	CASSLRQGPFYGYTF	TGTGCCAGCAGCCTGCGACAGGGGCCCTTCTATGGCTACACCTTC
NA	NA	TRBV28	TRBJ2-7	CASSLAGFRYEQYF	TGTGCCAGCAGTTTAGCCGGCTTCCGATACGAGCAGTACTTC
NA	NA	TRBV12-3/TRBV12-4	TRBJ2-2	CASRPPPSVITGELFF	TGTGCCAGCAGACCCCCCCCCAGCGTGATCACCGGGGAGCTGTTTTTT